This T cell receptor (beta chain) was recorded in a study of regulatory T cells in long-lasting Graves disease (dated by TCRdb to 2020 to 2022). Background on the whole study: Newly diagnosed Graves' disease patients had taken antithyroid drugs for less than 3 months. Peripheral blood TCR sequencing and RNA sequencing compared persistent Graves' disease patients with newly diagnosed Graves' disease patients. A total of roughly 33 samples were covered by TCR sequencing, comprising around 13 persistent and 20 newly diagnosed Graves' disease patients. The study took place in China and was registered as a clinical trial.

The intended sense of this specimen's time point label: newly diagnosed GD, antithyroid drugs for less than 3 months. For both TCR sequencing and RNA sequencing, RNA was extracted from PBMCs using TRIzol. Graves' disease was diagnosed according to American Thyroid Association guidelines. The patients came from an endocrinology department in Xi'an, China. Each patient gave 8.5 to 9.5 milliliters of peripheral blood, collected in an EDTA anticoagulant tube. Ficoll Paque Plus density gradient separation was used to isolate PBMCs, and no further T cell sorting was performed. An Agilent 2100 Bioanalyzer and agarose gel were used to check RNA quality, and a NanoDrop 2000 was used to measure RNA concentration. The table lists this clonotype with many counts. Its antigen is unknown. Per-nucleotide qualities are absent, and no much larger clonotype sits a single base away. Including cysteine and phenylalanine, the CDR3 has 13 amino acids. The CDR3 DNA has 39 bases and is translated from base 1. V is trimmed back by 4 bases and J by 8 bases, and the junction contains 2 bases that no gene match accounts for. Taken from the germline V gene, the CDR1 and CDR2 loops are SGHAT and FQNNGV.

Overall study outcomes, separate from this receptor: Preferential use of TRBV28, TRBJ1-2 and TRBJ2-5 was observed in persistent disease, whereas TRBV20-1 and TRBJ2-1 were favored in newly diagnosed disease. The study examined only peripheral blood because the primary lesion, thyroid tissue, could not be accessed. Compared with newly diagnosed patients, persistent Graves' disease patients had lower TCR Shannon entropy and fewer highly expanded clones, which suggests clonal expansion. More public clonotypes were shared among persistent patients (roughly 3,000) than among newly diagnosed patients (966). As a limitation, the authors acknowledged that the small sample size may reduce accuracy. Sequencing and analysis were restricted to the TCR beta chain.

Libraries were constructed by multiplex PCR. Sequencing instrument: Illumina HiSeq 4000. To build TCR beta libraries, CDR3 regions were amplified by Arm-PCR using iRepertoire HTBI primers. Gel purification was performed on PCR products prior to sequencing. The study's own analysis went as follows. Gene usage analysis of CDR3 amino acid clonotypes relied on the roughly 64 TRBV and 13 to 15 TRBJ segments identified across samples. Filtered high-quality paired reads were merged into contigs using COPE and FqMerger. BLAST was used to align contigs to IMGT TRBV, TRBD and TRBJ reference genes, and CDR3 was defined according to IMGT. Clonotypes above 0.1% frequency were classified as highly expanded clones. Shannon entropy served as the measure of repertoire diversity, while the Gini coefficient captured V-J evenness. A clonotype found in more than one individual was treated as public. TCRdb reworked the public reads: Q25 trimming with fastp, MiXCR clone assembly, productive beta chains retained. Rows matching on CDR3 protein sequence are summarized as one entry with the most common DNA and genes. The V and J calls shown here were made by TCRdb, not taken from the authors' results. In this sample the table shows 500,000 or so distinct CDR3 sequences, 14% of which occur a single time. Roughly 18% of the sample belongs to the ten largest clones.

These data were also reused for a study on T cells in Graves' hyperthyroidism and ophthalmopathy. The second source states: Stable Graves' hyperthyroidism was defined as no progression to ophthalmopathy during 18 months of follow-up. Hyperthyroidism patients were newly diagnosed, had a disease duration of under 2 months, and were aged 18 to 65 years. Patients with uncontrolled infections, other autoimmune diseases, pregnancy or lactation were excluded. Diagnoses were based on clinical symptoms, serum thyroxine and TRAb, thyroid ultrasound and orbital computed tomography. The first round of RT-PCR for the TCR CDR3 was performed with the HTBI primer set and the Qiagen OneStep RT-PCR kit. Most expanded thyroid clonotypes (frequency above 0.001) were also detected in blood, a finding suggesting that blood repertoires may reflect thyroid immune responses. In cross-validation, a model built on a 13 V-J signature told ophthalmopathy apart from stable hyperthyroidism with 85% to 90% sensitivity and roughly 83% specificity, and in testing the same model reached 80%/75%. In validation, the model predicted progression to ophthalmopathy a median of about 6.5 months before onset, with about 64% sensitivity and roughly 72% specificity. To identify TCR V-J signatures that set the groups apart, the researchers used a discovery cohort of roughly 100 patients, made up of 43 with Graves' ophthalmopathy and 57 with stable Graves' hyperthyroidism. An independent validation cohort of around 19 hyperthyroidism patients and about 16 patients who later progressed to ophthalmopathy tested prospective prediction of ophthalmopathy. The roughly 90 discovery patients were divided at random into training and test sets in a 7:3 ratio. Thyroid tissue and blood T-cell repertoires from several Graves' hyperthyroidism patients were also compared in the study. After blood sampling, hyperthyroidism patients were treated with methimazole at a starting dose of 30 mg daily, and ophthalmopathy patients were treated with high-dose intravenous methylprednisolone. The libraries were constructed in a second round of multiplex PCR and then size-selected and purified. The libraries were sequenced on an Illumina HiSeq2000 using paired-end 100 bp reads. Raw data were processed with SOAPnuke, discarding reads with adapters, uncalled bases, mean Phred below 15, or no exact constant-primer or identifier match. COPE v1.2.5 was used to merge the high-quality paired reads, and each unique nucleotide sequence was defined as a clonotype. MiTCR v1.1 was used to align the clonotypes against IMGT TRBV, TRBD and TRBJ reference segments. Analysis was restricted to V-J combinations with a frequency above 0.0001, which covered approximately 99% of repertoires. The TCS score was defined as the ratio of F50 (clonal expansion) to E x V (chaos), calculated using BLOSUM62-based TCRdist between CDR3 peptides within each V-J. Welch's t-statistics and random forest reduced fewer than 600 V-J features to around 14, which were used in a naive Bayes classifier (R e1071). Sample size was not statistically predetermined, and blinding of investigators to group allocation was not performed. According to the paper, TCR Vbeta CDR3 sequencing was carried out on some 130 peripheral blood samples, which came from around 43 ophthalmopathy, roughly 75 hyperthyroidism and some 17 progressor patients.

The chain is made from TRBV11-2 and TRBJ1-6; 7 junctional bases match TRBD1. This TCR came from a woman in her fifties or sixties with Graves disease. Donor details come from another sample of the same person, matched by shared clones. This specimen consisted of peripheral blood mononuclear cells (PBMCs), obtained at new diagnosis, from a patient treated with antithyroid drugs. The DNA sequence reads TGTGCCAGCAGCTCCGACAGGGATTCACCCCTCCACTTT. It is translated as CASSSDRDSPLHF.